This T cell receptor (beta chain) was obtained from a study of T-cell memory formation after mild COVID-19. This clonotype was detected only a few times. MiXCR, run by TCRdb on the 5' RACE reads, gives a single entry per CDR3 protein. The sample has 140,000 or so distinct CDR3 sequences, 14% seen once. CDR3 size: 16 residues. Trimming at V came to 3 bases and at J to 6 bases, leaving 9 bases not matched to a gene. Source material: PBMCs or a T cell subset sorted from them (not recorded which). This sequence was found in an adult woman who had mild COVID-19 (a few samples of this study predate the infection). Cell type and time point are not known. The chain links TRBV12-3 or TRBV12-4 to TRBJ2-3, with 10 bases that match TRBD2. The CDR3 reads CASSFPSGGAPDTQYF. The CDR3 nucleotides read TGTGCCAGCAGTTTTCCCAGCGGGGGGGCTCCGGATACGCAGTATTTT.